This T cell receptor (beta chain) was obtained from a study of T cell repertoires in cytomegalovirus infection. TCRdb analysed the reads with MiXCR anew, one entry per CDR3 protein. The sample consists of around 750,000 distinct CDR3 sequences, about 33% of them appearing once. CDR3 length: 14 amino acids. CDR1 is SNHLY and CDR2 is FYNNEI in the germline V gene. J lost 6 bases, V lost 2 bases, and 0 bases had no gene match. Details on this clonotype: The antigen remains unidentified.

The clonotype originates from a human donor in good health (CMV status not recorded). Some clones in this sample may be carry-over from other donors' samples. Sequences were derived from cultured CD8+ T cells from PBMCs, sampled from culture after CMV antigen stimulation. This sequence joins TRBV2 and TRBJ2-1, with 11 positions matching TRBD2. The CDR3 is CASSELAGGNEQFF. The CDR3 DNA reads TGTGCCAGCAGTGAACTAGCGGGGGGCAATGAGCAGTTCTTC.